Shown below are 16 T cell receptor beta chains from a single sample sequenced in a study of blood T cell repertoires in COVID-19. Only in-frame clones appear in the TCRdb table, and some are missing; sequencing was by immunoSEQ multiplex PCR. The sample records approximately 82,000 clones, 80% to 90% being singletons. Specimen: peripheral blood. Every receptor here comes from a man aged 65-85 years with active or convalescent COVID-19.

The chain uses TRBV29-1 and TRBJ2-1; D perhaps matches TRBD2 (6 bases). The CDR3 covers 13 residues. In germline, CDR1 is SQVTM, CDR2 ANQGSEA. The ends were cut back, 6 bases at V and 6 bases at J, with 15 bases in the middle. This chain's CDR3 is CSVGLLLGNEQFF. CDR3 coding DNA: TGCAGCGTCGGACTACTATTGGGCAATGAGCAGTTCTTC.

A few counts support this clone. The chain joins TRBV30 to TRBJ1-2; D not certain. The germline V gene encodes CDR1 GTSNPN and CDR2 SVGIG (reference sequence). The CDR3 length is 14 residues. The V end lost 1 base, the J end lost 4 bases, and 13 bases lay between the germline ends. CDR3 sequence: CAWSALSGPYGYTF. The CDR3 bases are TGTGCCTGGAGTGCACTTAGTGGTCCCTATGGCTACACCTTC.

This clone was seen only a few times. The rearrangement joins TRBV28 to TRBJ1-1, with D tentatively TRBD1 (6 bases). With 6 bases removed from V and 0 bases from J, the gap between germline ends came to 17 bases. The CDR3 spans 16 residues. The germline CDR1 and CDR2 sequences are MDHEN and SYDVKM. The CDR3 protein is CASRGEKQGLNTEAFF. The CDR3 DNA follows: TGTGCCAGCAGGGGAGAAAAACAGGGTTTGAACACTGAAGCTTTCTTT.

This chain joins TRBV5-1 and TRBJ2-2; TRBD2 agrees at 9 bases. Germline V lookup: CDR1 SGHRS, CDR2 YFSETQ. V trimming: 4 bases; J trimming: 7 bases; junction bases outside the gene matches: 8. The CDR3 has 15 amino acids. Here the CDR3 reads CASSLGSGGDGELFF. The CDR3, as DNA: TGCGCCAGCAGCCTGGGTAGCGGGGGTGACGGGGAGCTGTTTTTT.

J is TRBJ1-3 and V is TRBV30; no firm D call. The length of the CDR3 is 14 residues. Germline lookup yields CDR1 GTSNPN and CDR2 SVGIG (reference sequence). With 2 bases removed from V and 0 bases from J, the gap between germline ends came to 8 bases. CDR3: CAWSTTVSGNTIYF. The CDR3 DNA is TGTGCCTGGAGTACCACAGTCTCTGGAAACACCATATATTTT.

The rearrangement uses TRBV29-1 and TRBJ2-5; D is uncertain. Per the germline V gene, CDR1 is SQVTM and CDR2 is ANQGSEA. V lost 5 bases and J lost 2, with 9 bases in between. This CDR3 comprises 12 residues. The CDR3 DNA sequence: TGCAGCGTTAATAACTTTCAAGAGACCCAGTACTTC. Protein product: CSVNNFQETQYF.

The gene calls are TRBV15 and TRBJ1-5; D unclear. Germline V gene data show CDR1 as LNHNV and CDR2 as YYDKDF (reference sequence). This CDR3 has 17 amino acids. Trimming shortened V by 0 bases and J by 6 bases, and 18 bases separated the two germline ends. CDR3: CATSREGGRSFSQPQHF. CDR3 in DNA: TGTGCCACCAGCAGAGAGGGAGGCAGGTCATTTAGTCAGCCCCAGCATTTT.

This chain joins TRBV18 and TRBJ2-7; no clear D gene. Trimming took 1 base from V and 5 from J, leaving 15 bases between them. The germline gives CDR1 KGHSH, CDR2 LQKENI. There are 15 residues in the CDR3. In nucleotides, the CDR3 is TGTGCCAGCTCACCACTAATGGCAAATCCACACGAGCAGTACTTC. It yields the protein CASSPLMANPHEQYF.

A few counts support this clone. The CDR3 spells CASSLEANSYNEQFF. Written as DNA, the CDR3 is TGTGCCAGCAGCCTAGAGGCTAACTCCTACAATGAGCAGTTCTTC. V usage is TRBV6-5 and J usage is TRBJ2-1; D call uncertain. Germline lookup yields CDR1 MNHEY and CDR2 SVGAGI. The germline V and J ends were trimmed by 6 bases and 0 bases, with 12 bases remaining between them. The CDR3 consists of 15 residues.

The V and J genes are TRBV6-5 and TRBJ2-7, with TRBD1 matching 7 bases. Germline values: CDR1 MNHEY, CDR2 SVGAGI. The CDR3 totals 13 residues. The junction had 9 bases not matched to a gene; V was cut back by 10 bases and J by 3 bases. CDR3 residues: CATRQGRNYEQYF. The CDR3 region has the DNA TGTGCCACGCGACAGGGACGAAACTACGAGCAGTACTTC.

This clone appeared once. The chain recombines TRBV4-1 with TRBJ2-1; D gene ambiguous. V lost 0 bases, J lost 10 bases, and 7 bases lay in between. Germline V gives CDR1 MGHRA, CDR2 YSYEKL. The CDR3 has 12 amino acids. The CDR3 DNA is TGCGCCAGCAGCCAAGATCAGCGCGAGCAGTTCTTC. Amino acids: CASSQDQREQFF.

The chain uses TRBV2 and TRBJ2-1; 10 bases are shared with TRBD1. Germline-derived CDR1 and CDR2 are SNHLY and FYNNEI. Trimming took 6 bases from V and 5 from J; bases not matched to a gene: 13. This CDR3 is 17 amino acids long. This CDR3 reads CASSATGGGQGNNEQFF. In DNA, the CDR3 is TGTGCCAGCAGCGCCACCGGGGGGGGACAGGGGAACAATGAGCAGTTCTTC.

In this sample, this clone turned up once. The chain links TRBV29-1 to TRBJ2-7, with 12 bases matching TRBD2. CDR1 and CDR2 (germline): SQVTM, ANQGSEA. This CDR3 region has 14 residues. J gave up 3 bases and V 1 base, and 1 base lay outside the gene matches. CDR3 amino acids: CSVEGLAGDYEQYF. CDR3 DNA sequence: TGCAGCGTTGAAGGACTAGCGGGAGACTACGAGCAGTACTTC.

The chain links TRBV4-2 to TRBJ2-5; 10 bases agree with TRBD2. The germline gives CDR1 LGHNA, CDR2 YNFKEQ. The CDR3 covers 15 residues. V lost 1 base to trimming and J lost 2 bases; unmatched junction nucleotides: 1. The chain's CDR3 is CASSQVLAGQETQYF. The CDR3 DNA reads TGTGCCAGCAGCCAAGTACTAGCGGGACAAGAGACCCAGTACTTC.

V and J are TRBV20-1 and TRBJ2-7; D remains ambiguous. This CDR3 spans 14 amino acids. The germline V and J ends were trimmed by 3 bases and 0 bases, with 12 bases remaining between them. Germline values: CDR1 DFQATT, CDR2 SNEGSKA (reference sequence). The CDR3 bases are TGCAGTGCTAGTGGGCTGGTGATCTCCTACGAGCAGTACTTC. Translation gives CSASGLVISYEQYF.

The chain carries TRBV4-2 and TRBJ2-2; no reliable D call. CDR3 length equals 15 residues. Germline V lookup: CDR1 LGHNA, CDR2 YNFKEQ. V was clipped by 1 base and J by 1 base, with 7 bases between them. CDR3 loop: CASSQGLVNTGELFF. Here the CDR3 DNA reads TGTGCCAGCAGCCAAGGGTTAGTGAACACCGGGGAGCTGTTTTTT.